Listed below are T cell receptor beta chains from one sample, sequenced in a study of cytomegalovirus exposure and HLA in healthy donors. This table comes from immunoSEQ multiplex PCR, and its TCRdb copy is limited to in-frame clones, with some not included. The table includes 110,000 or so clones, roughly 70% detected once. Material: PBMCs. All receptors come from a woman in her 40s in good health and CMV-seropositive. CDR3s include the opening cysteine and the closing phenylalanine or tryptophan. The D gene is left open where the match is weak.

TRBV5-6 16 TRBD1 CASSKGTGLTNTEAFF
TRBV10-3 17 TRBD1 CAISESRDRVSGTEAFF
TRBV29-1 15 TRBD2 CSVEWLADSTDTQYF
TRBV2 14 NA CASSGFTGNQPQHF
TRBV7-9 13 NA CASSLEIMSELFF
TRBV7-9 13 NA CASSLGGITEAFF
TRBV29-1 14 NA CSVAWGASNQPQHF
TRBV19 13 TRBD1 CAVSDRQNTEAFF
TRBV4-1 17 TRBD2 CASSQESSGGYTGELFF
TRBV18 17 TRBD1 CASSPLTGSSSNEKLFF
TRBV4-2 18 TRBD1 CASSYSPGQGLTNEKLFF
TRBV11-1 19 NA CASSLLLGGPGSPSYEQYF
TRBV25-1 16 TRBD1 CASSAANRGRAETQYF
TRBV29-1 16 NA CSVSSIHPQSSNEQFF
TRBV4-2 15 NA CASSQERSGAETQYF
TRBV29-1 12 NA CSGYRAQETQYF
TRBV30 16 TRBD1 CAWSDLRDSYNSPLHF
TRBV4-2 16 TRBD1 CASSPRDRGPTDTQYF
TRBV9 17 NA CASSPLSEADPNNEQFF
TRBV7-2 13 NA CASNPSGYNEQFF
TRBV4-1 15 NA CASSLEDSNVSGYTF
TRBV19 15 NA CASSNGGQIVSEAFF
TRBV7-9 14 NA CASSLDTLNTEAFF
TRBV7-9 14 TRBD2 CASSPGLADYEQYF
TRBV18 15 TRBD1 CASSPPGQGNTEAFF
TRBV5-1 16 NA CASSLVPAGINTEAFF
TRBV4-3 15 NA CASKPPPGIQSPLHF
TRBV7-3 13 NA CASSPGSNQPQHF
TRBV7-2 13 NA CASSLGRGSEQYF
TRBV15 17 NA CATSRVIMAGRLDEQFF
TRBV28 14 TRBD1 CASTPRTGPREQYF
TRBV7-3 12 NA CASSPTGETQYF
TRBV6-4 13 TRBD1 CASSEQGNQPQHF
TRBV7-2 14 NA CASTRDNSNQPQHF
TRBV6-6 12 NA CATEEELETQYF
TRBV7-2 13 NA CASSTDRKTEAFF
TRBV7-2 14 NA CASSLGTNPGELFF
TRBV27 15 TRBD2 CASSTSGRSGETQYF
TRBV18 13 NA CASSPKTVSGYTF
TRBV7-8 16 NA CASSFQPFPERYEQYF
TRBV4-3 16 NA CASSQVRGLVNTEAFF
TRBV28 14 NA CASRKSGEGFGYTF